This T cell receptor beta chain was sequenced in a study of CD8 T cells in Susac syndrome. CDR1 and CDR2 from the germline V gene are MNHEY and SMNVEV (reference sequence). The CDR3 is made up of 17 amino acids. V gave up 4 bases and J gave up 3 bases; unmatched junction bases: 10. The authors negatively isolated CD8+ and CD4+ T cells and FACS-enriched TEMRA cells. The authors reverse transcribed about 0.5 to 1 ug RNA with random hexamers. Amplification of the TCR beta CDR3 was carried out by immunoSEQ multiplex PCR, which spanned a total of 54 Vbeta and 13 Jbeta segments. TCRdb ran MiXCR on the immunoSEQ multiplex PCR reads and lists one entry per CDR3 protein. The sample carries tens of thousands of distinct CDR3 sequences, 91% recorded once.

Input material: CD8+ T cells from PBMCs. The chain employs TRBV27 and TRBJ2-5; 11 bases fit TRBD2. The source of this sequence is a human donor with multiple sclerosis. The chain's CDR3 is CASSSTTSGVKEETQYF. In nucleotides, the CDR3 is TGTGCCAGCAGTTCTACGACTAGCGGGGTTAAAGAAGAGACCCAGTACTTC.